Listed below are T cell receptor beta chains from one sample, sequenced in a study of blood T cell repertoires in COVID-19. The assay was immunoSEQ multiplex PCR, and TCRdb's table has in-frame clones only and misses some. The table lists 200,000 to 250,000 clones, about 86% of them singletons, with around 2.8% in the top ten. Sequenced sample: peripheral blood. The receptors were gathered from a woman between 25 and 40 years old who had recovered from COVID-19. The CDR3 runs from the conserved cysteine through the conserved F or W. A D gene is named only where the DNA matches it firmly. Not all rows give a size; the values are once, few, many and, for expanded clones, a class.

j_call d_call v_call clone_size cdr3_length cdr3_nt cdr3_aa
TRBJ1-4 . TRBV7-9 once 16 TGTGCCAGCAGCTTAGTGGCAGGGATCACTAATGAAAAACTGTTTTTT CASSLVAGITNEKLFF
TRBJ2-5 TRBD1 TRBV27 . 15 TGTGCCAGCAGTGCCGGACAGGATGGTGAGGAGACCCAGTACTTC CASSAGQDGEETQYF
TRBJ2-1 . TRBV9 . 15 TGTGCCAGCAGCGTAAGCCTAGCGTCTGGCAATGAGCAGTTCTTC CASSVSLASGNEQFF
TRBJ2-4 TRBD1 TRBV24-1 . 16 TGTGCCACCAGGGGACAGGGGGCCCCTAATAAAAACATTCAGTACTTC CATRGQGAPNKNIQYF
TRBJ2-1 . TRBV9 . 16 TGTGCCAGCAGCGTACAGGTTCGGTTTGGAAACAATGAGCAGTTCTTC CASSVQVRFGNNEQFF
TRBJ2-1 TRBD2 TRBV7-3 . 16 TGTGCCAGCAGCTTAATGCTAGCGGGGGGCCTCAATGAGCAGTTCTTC CASSLMLAGGLNEQFF
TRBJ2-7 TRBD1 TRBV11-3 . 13 TGTGCCAGCAGCTCGGGACAGAACTACGAGCAGTACTTC CASSSGQNYEQYF
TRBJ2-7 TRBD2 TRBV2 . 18 TGTGCCAGCAGTGCTGTGCGGCTAGCGGGGGCCAAGTTCTACGAGCAGTACTTC CASSAVRLAGAKFYEQYF
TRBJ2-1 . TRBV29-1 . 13 TGCAGCGCCCCACGAGTAGTGAACAATGAGCAGTTCTTC CSAPRVVNNEQFF
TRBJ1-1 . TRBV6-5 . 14 TGTGCCAGCAGTACCGACAGGTCGTACACTGAAGCTTTCTTT CASSTDRSYTEAFF
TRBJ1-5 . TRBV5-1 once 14 TGCGCCAGCAGTTGGGGCGTAGGCAATCAGCCCCAGCATTTT CASSWGVGNQPQHF
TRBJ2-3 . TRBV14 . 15 TGTGCCAGCAGCCAAGCTACGACATACACAGATACGCAGTATTTT CASSQATTYTDTQYF
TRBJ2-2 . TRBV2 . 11 TGTGCCAGCAGCGAGCCTGGGGAGCTGTTTTTT CASSEPGELFF
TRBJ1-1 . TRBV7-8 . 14 TGTGCCAGCAGCCTCGCCGAGGGTGGTGCTGAAGCTTTCTTT CASSLAEGGAEAFF
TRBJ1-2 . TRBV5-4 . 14 TGTGCCAGCAGCTTTACCGGGACTCAGGATGGCTACACCTTC CASSFTGTQDGYTF
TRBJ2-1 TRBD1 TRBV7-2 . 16 TGTGCCAGCAGCGTGACGACCGGGACAGGGTTCAATGAGCAGTTCTTC CASSVTTGTGFNEQFF
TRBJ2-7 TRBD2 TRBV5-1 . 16 TGCGCCAGCAGTGAGAGCGGGGGGTTCTCTCCCTACGAGCAGTACTTC CASSESGGFSPYEQYF
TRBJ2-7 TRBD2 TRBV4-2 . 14 TGTGCCAGCAGCGAGACTAGCGGGCCCTACGAGCAGTACTTC CASSETSGPYEQYF
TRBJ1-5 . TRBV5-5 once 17 TGTGCCAGCAGCTTGGAGCCGGGACAAAATAGCAATCAGCCCCAGCATTTT CASSLEPGQNSNQPQHF
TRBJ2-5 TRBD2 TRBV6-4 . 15 TGTGCCAGCAGTGTAACTAGCGGGGGTCAAGAGACCCAGTACTTC CASSVTSGGQETQYF
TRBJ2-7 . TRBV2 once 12 TGTGCCAGCAGTTACACAGTCTACGAGCAGTACTTC CASSYTVYEQYF
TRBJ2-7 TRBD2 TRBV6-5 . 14 TGTGCCAGCAGTTCGACTAGCTCTAGTATACAGCAGTACTTC CASSSTSSSIQQYF
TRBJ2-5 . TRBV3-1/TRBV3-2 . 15 TGTGCCAGCAGCCACCATGCGACAACCCAAGAGACCCAGTACTTC CASSHHATTQETQYF
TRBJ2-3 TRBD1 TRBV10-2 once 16 TGCGCCAGCGGGAAGGGACAGGGGATGAGCACAGATACGCAGTATTTT CASGKGQGMSTDTQYF
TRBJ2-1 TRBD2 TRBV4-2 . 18 TGTGCCAGCAGCCAAGAGCTAGCGGGGGCAAACTCCTACAATGAGCAGTTCTTC CASSQELAGANSYNEQFF
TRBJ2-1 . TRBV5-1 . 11 TGCGCCAGCTCCCTTTACAATGAGCAGTTCTTC CASSLYNEQFF
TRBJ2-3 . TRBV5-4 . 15 TGTGCCAGCAGCTCGCGGGACGCAAGCACAGATACGCAGTATTTT CASSSRDASTDTQYF
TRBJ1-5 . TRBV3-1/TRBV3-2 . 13 TGTGCCAGCAGCCAACAGCGGGATCAGCCCCAGCATTTT CASSQQRDQPQHF
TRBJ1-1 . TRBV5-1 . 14 TGCGCCAGCAGCGACCGGACAGTCAACACTGAAGCTTTCTTT CASSDRTVNTEAFF
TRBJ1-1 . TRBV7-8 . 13 TGTGCCAGCAGCTTTAGGGGTAGCACTGAAGCTTTCTTT CASSFRGSTEAFF
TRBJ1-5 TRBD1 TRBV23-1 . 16 TGCGCCAGCAGTCATTCCCGACAGGGTATAGGTCAGCCCCAGCATTTT CASSHSRQGIGQPQHF
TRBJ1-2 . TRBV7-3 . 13 TGTGCCAGCAGCGACTCGTTGGGCTATGGCTACACCTTC CASSDSLGYGYTF
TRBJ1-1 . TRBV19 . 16 TGTGCCAGTAAGCCCCCCACAGGGATTATGAACACTGAAGCTTTCTTT CASKPPTGIMNTEAFF
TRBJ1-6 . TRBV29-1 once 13 TGCAGCGTTTGGCCGGGTGGAACTTCACCCCTCCACTTT CSVWPGGTSPLHF
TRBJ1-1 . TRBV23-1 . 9 TGCGCCAGCAGCCGGAGGGGTTTCTTT CASSRRGFF
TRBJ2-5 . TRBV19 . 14 TGTGCCAGTAGTATGTCTGGGGGAGGAGAGACCCAGTACTTC CASSMSGGGETQYF
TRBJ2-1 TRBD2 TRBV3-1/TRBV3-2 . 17 TGTGCCAGCAGCCCACCGTCTAGCGGCAGCTCCTACAATGAGCAGTTCTTC CASSPPSSGSSYNEQFF
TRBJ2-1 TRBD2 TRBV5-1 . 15 TGCGCCAGCAGCTTGTCACTAGCGGGAGCGAATGAGCAGTTCTTC CASSLSLAGANEQFF
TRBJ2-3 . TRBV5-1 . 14 TGCGCCAGCAGCTTTAGGAGCGCGGAAGATACGCAGTATTTT CASSFRSAEDTQYF
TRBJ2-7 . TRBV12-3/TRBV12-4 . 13 TGTGCCAGCAGTTTCGACACCGCCTACGAGCAGTACTTC CASSFDTAYEQYF
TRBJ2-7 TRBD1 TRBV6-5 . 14 TGTGCCAGCCAACAGGGGGCAGAGTCCTACGAGCAGTACTTC CASQQGAESYEQYF
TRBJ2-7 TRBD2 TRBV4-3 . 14 TGCGCCAGCAGCCAAGACGGGAGGGTCGGCGAGCAGTACTTC CASSQDGRVGEQYF
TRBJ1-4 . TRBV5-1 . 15 TGCGCCAGCAGCTTGGCGGGGGGCTTTGGTGAAAAACTGTTTTTT CASSLAGGFGEKLFF
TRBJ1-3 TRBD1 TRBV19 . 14 TGTGCCAGTAGTACCAGGGACAGGGGAGACACCATATATTTT CASSTRDRGDTIYF
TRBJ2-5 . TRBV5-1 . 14 TGCGCCAGCAGCTTGGCACAGAGTGGGGAGACCCAGTACTTC CASSLAQSGETQYF
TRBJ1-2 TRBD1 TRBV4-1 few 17 TGCGCCAGCAGCCAAGTGGAAGGGACAGGGTCTAACTATGGCTACACCTTC CASSQVEGTGSNYGYTF
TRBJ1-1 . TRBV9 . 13 TGTGCCAGCGGTACCCGGGGGGACACTGAAGCTTTCTTT CASGTRGDTEAFF
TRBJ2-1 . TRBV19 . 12 TGTGCCAGTCCGGGACACCCCTCTCGGCCGTTCTTC CASPGHPSRPFF
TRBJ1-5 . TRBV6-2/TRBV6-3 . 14 TGTGCCAGCAGTTATCCGGGGAGAAGTCAGCCCCAGCATTTT CASSYPGRSQPQHF
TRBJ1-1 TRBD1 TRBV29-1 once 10 TGCAGCGTTGGCAGGGGGCGAGCTTTCTTT CSVGRGRAFF
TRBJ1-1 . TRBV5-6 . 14 TGTGCCAGCAGCCCGACTGGGCGGGACACTGAAGCTTTCTTT CASSPTGRDTEAFF
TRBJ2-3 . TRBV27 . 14 TGTGCCAGCAGCCCGACTAGGAACACAGATACGCAGTATTTT CASSPTRNTDTQYF
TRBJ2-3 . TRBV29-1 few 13 TGCAGCCACATGGGGGCTAGCTCAGATACGCAGTATTTT CSHMGASSDTQYF
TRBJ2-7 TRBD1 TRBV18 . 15 TGTGCCAGCTCACCACCAGGGACAGGGGGCGCCGAGCAGTACTTC CASSPPGTGGAEQYF
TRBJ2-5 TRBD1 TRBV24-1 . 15 TGTGCCACCAGTGACCCCGGACAGGGGGCGGAGACCCAGTACTTC CATSDPGQGAETQYF
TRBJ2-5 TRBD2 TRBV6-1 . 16 TGTGCCAGCAGTGTTAGTAGCGGGGGGATTGGAGAGACCCAGTACTTC CASSVSSGGIGETQYF
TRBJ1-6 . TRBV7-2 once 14 TGTGCCAGCAGCTGGAGGAGCTATAATTCACCCCTCCACTTT CASSWRSYNSPLHF